The 26 T cell receptor beta chains below were found in one sample sequenced in a study of long-term antiretroviral therapy in people with HIV. Sequencing relied on immunoSEQ assay v3.0, run at survey level. Profiled with immunoSEQ multiplex PCR; TCRdb holds only in-frame clones, not every one. The sample consists of under 45,000 clones, less than 90% of them appearing once. The starting material was unsorted PBMCs, obtained 1 year after starting antiretroviral therapy. The receptor source for this set is a young man with HIV.

J is TRBJ2-5 and V is TRBV18, with D unclear. The V gene's germline CDR1 is KGHSH and CDR2 LQKENI. The V gene lost 4 bases and the J gene lost 4 bases, with 7 bases spanning the gap. The length of the CDR3 is 12 residues. The CDR3 sequence: CASSLEGETQYF. CDR3 sequence (DNA): TGTGCCAGCTCACTTGAAGGAGAGACCCAGTACTTC.

The chain links TRBV10-3 to TRBJ2-7; 7 bases fit TRBD1. The germline V gene encodes CDR1 ENHRY and CDR2 SYGVKD. V lost 6 bases, J lost 4 bases, and 12 bases stayed unmatched. The CDR3 runs to 15 residues. The CDR3 spells CAIRNRGQPRYEQYF. For the CDR3, the DNA is TGTGCCATCAGGAACAGGGGCCAACCACGGTACGAGCAGTACTTC.

This clone was seen a single time. J is TRBJ2-1 and V is TRBV19; tentative D call: TRBD2 (5 bases). This CDR3 spans 15 amino acids. The germline V gene has CDR1 LNHDA and CDR2 SQIVND (reference sequence). Trimming pared 7 bases from V and 0 bases from J, leaving 13 bases between. CDR3 residues: CASTASGSSYNEQFF. DNA for the CDR3: TGTGCCAGTACCGCGTCGGGGAGCTCCTACAATGAGCAGTTCTTC.

This chain links TRBV10-3 with TRBJ2-3; D uncertain. This CDR3 has 12 amino acids. Trimming shortened V by 6 bases and J by 0 bases, and 4 bases separated the two germline ends. The germline CDR1 and CDR2 sequences are ENHRY and SYGVKD. The CDR3, as DNA: TGTGCCATCAGGTCTAGCACAGATACGCAGTATTTT. Encoded protein: CAIRSSTDTQYF.

V gene TRBV25-1 combines with J gene TRBJ2-5; 10 bases line up with TRBD2. V dropped 1 base and J dropped 7; count of bases not matched to a gene: 12. The length of the CDR3 is 17 residues. The V gene's germline CDR1 is MGHDK and CDR2 SYGVNS. CDR3 coding DNA: TGTGCCAGCAGTGAATCCAGCGGGGGGGCCAACAGGGGGACCCAGTACTTC. Translating it yields CASSESSGGANRGTQYF. The variable domain in full, with the rest retrieved from reference TRBV25-1 and TRBJ2-5, is EADIYQTPRYLVIGTGKKITLECSQTMGHDKMYWYQQDPGMELHLIHYSYGVNSTEKGDLSSESTVSRIRTEHFPLTLESARPSHTSQYLCASSESSGGANRGTQYFGPGTRLLVL.

The chain has TRBV5-1 and TRBJ2-2, with a tentative D call TRBD1 (5 bases). The CDR3 spans 14 residues. The ends were cut back, 3 bases at V and 2 bases at J, with 8 bases in the middle. CDR1 and CDR2 (germline): SGHRS, YFSETQ. This CDR3 is CASSYRTNTGELFF. The CDR3 region has the DNA TGCGCCAGCAGCTACAGGACCAACACCGGGGAGCTGTTTTTT. The variable domain in full, with the rest retrieved from reference TRBV5-1 and TRBJ2-2, is KAGVTQTPRYLIKTRGQQVTLSCSPISGHRSVSWYQQTPGQGLQFLFEYFSETQRNKGNFPGRFSGRQFSNSRSEMNVSTLELGDSALYLCASSYRTNTGELFFGEGSRLTVL.

The V call is TRBV19, the J call TRBJ1-5; D unresolved. CDR1 and CDR2 from the germline V gene are LNHDA and SQIVND (reference sequence). This CDR3 is 13 amino acids long. V shed 5 bases and J shed 2 bases, with 7 bases lying between them. CDR3 coding DNA: TGTGCCAGTAGTTCTAGGGGCAATCAGCCCCAGCATTTT. Its protein is CASSSRGNQPQHF.

The genes are TRBV27 and TRBJ2-3; D perhaps matches TRBD1 (6 bases). Germline CDR1 MNHEY, CDR2 SMNVEV (reference sequence). V was clipped by 7 bases and J by 4 bases, with 18 bases between them. The CDR3 has 15 amino acids. The CDR3 loop reads CASNPTGRAPDTQYF. The CDR3 region has the DNA TGTGCCAGCAACCCGACAGGCAGGGCCCCAGATACGCAGTATTTT.

The chain has TRBV20-1 and TRBJ1-1; D is possibly TRBD1 (5 bases). CDR3 size: 11 residues. Germline-derived CDR1 and CDR2 are DFQATT and SNEGSKA (reference sequence). The CDR3: CRTDSNTEAFF. CDR3 nucleotide sequence: TGCAGGACAGATTCGAACACTGAAGCTTTCTTT.

The V gene is TRBV7-9, the J gene TRBJ2-7; 7 bases line up with TRBD2. The CDR3 runs 14 residues. The trim removed 5 bases at V and 2 bases at J, leaving 6 bases unmatched. The germline V gene encodes CDR1 SEHNR and CDR2 FQNEAQ (reference sequence). CDR3 in amino acids: CASSLGLDPYEQYF. As DNA, the CDR3 is TGTGCCAGCAGCCTAGGACTAGACCCCTACGAGCAGTACTTC.

The chain is built from TRBV4-1 and TRBJ2-1; TRBD2 matches 11 bases. Germline V gene sequence: CDR1 MGHRA, CDR2 YSYEKL. The trim removed 0 bases at V and 8 bases at J, leaving 6 bases unmatched. The CDR3 sequence is 16 residues long. The CDR3 DNA sequence: TGCGCCAGCAGCCAAGATACTAGCGGGAGAGCCTATGAGCAGTTCTTC. It specifies CASSQDTSGRAYEQFF.

The chain carries TRBV15 and TRBJ1-2, with a weak D call TRBD1 (5 bases). Between the trimmed V and J ends, which lost 4 bases and 3 bases, there was a span of 9 bases. Germline V gene data show CDR1 as LNHNV and CDR2 as YYDKDF (reference sequence). This CDR3 has 13 amino acids. CDR3 residues: CATSTGTDYGYTF. The CDR3 bases are TGTGCCACCAGCACAGGGACCGACTATGGCTACACCTTC.

The chain has TRBV7-2 and TRBJ1-5, with 8 positions matching TRBD1. J was trimmed by 0 bases and V by 4 bases; bases with no gene match: 14. Germline CDR1 SGHTA, CDR2 FQGNSA. The CDR3 is made up of 19 amino acids. CDR3 sequence reads: CASSWGTGPQTYSNQPQHF. In DNA, the CDR3 is TGTGCCAGCAGCTGGGGGACAGGCCCCCAAACCTATAGCAATCAGCCCCAGCATTTT. Filled out from reference TRBV7-2 and TRBJ1-5, the complete variable domain reads GAGVSQSPSNKVTEKGKDVELRCDPISGHTALYWYRQSLGQGLEFLIYFQGNSAPDKSGLPSDRFSAERTGGSVSTLTIQRTQQEDSAVYLCASSWGTGPQTYSNQPQHFGDGTRLSIL.

This chain uses TRBV13 with TRBJ1-1; 9 nucleotides match TRBD1. This CDR3 is 16 amino acids long. Germline V gives CDR1 PRHDT, CDR2 FYEKMQ (reference sequence). V lost 4 bases and J lost 5; bases outside the gene matches: 11. The CDR3 nucleotides are TGTGCCAGCAGCTCGGCCGGGACAGGGAGGGATACTGAAGCTTTCTTT. Translated: CASSSAGTGRDTEAFF.

This clone came up a few times. CDR3 DNA sequence: TGTGCCAGCATGCGTGCAGGGGGGACTGAAGCTTTCTTT. The encoded protein is CASMRAGGTEAFF. The gene calls are TRBV7-9 and TRBJ1-1; the match to TRBD1 covers 7 bases. The trim removed 7 bases at V and 5 bases at J, leaving 7 bases unmatched. Germline lookup yields CDR1 SEHNR and CDR2 FQNEAQ (reference sequence). The CDR3 runs to 13 residues.

The chain employs TRBV7-8 and TRBJ1-1; D unclear. There are 15 residues in the CDR3. V lost 1 base and J 1 base, leaving 10 bases between the germline ends. The germline V gene encodes CDR1 SGHVS and CDR2 FQNEAQ. The CDR3 loop is CASSLDVRRNTEAFF. The CDR3 nucleotides read TGTGCCAGCAGCTTAGACGTCCGCAGGAACACTGAAGCTTTCTTT.

CDR3 DNA sequence: TGTGCCAGCAGCAAAGATAGGTCTCCGCTTTATGGCTACACCTTC. Its protein product is CASSKDRSPLYGYTF. The genes are TRBV21-1 and TRBJ1-2. TRBV21-1 counts as a pseudogene. CDR3 length: 15 amino acids.

V is TRBV9 and J is TRBJ1-2, with 8 bases matching TRBD1. V gave up 4 bases and J gave up 8 bases; unmatched junction bases: 13. This CDR3 comprises 15 residues. The germline V gene encodes CDR1 SGDLS and CDR2 YYNGEE. CDR3 loop: CASSPGTGGAYGYTF. CDR3 nucleotide sequence: TGTGCCAGCAGCCCTGGGACAGGCGGTGCGTACGGCTACACCTTC.

The V gene is TRBV5-8, the J gene TRBJ2-7; TRBD1 is a possible D gene (6 bases). CDR3 length equals 17 residues. V was shortened by 0 bases and J by 1 base, with 17 bases between the two germline ends. In germline, CDR1 is SGHTS, CDR2 YDEGEE. The DNA of the CDR3 is TGTGCCAGCAGCTTGGCAGGGCAGGGGTACTCGTCCTACGAGCAGTACTTC. Translating it yields CASSLAGQGYSSYEQYF.

The rearrangement uses TRBV27 and TRBJ1-2; a possible D gene is TRBD1 (5 bases). The CDR3 has 14 residues. Germline loops: CDR1 MNHEY, CDR2 SMNVEV (reference sequence). V lost 4 bases and J 8 bases, leaving 17 bases between the germline ends. The CDR3 DNA reads as TGTGCCAGCAGTTCGAGCCCTGGGGGGATCGGCTACACCTTC. Amino acid sequence: CASSSSPGGIGYTF.

The J gene is TRBJ2-6, the V gene TRBV5-1, with a possible D match to TRBD1 (7 bases). Germline V gene sequence: CDR1 SGHRS, CDR2 YFSETQ. CDR3 size: 18 residues. V was clipped by 7 bases and J by 0 bases, with 20 bases between them. The DNA for the CDR3 is TGCGCCAGCGCTAGGCGGGACAGACCTTACTCTGGGGCCAACGTCCTGACTTTC. Residues: CASARRDRPYSGANVLTF.

A single count supports this clone. The chain couples TRBV19 to TRBJ2-4; 13 bases are a match to TRBD2. The J segment lost 1 base and the V segment lost 5 bases, leaving 14 bases of the junction unmatched. Germline V gene lookup returns CDR1 LNHDA and CDR2 SQIVND (reference sequence). There are 20 residues in the CDR3. DNA of the CDR3: TGTGCCAGTAGTGGCCTCATAGGACTAGCGGGAGAAGGGGCCAAAAACATTCAGTACTTC. This sequence encodes CASSGLIGLAGEGAKNIQYF.

This clone showed up just once. The genes are TRBV19 and TRBJ2-7; TRBD2 aligns across 7 bases. The CDR3 covers 16 residues. The germline gives CDR1 LNHDA, CDR2 SQIVND (reference sequence). V gave up 1 base and J gave up 3 bases; unmatched junction bases: 9. The CDR3 spells CASSIVPGTNYYEQYF. In DNA form, the CDR3 reads TGTGCCAGTAGTATAGTTCCCGGGACTAATTACTACGAGCAGTACTTC. Together with reference TRBV19 and TRBJ2-7, the CDR3 gives the full variable domain: DGGITQSPKYLFRKEGQNVTLSCEQNLNHDAMYWYRQDPGQGLRLIYYSQIVNDFQKGDIAEGYSVSREKKESFPLTVTSAQKNPTAFYLCASSIVPGTNYYEQYFGPGTRLTVT.

The chain joins TRBV27 to TRBJ2-3; D gene ambiguous. CDR1 MNHEY and CDR2 SMNVEV come from the germline V gene (reference sequence). CDR3 size: 14 residues. The germline V and J ends were trimmed by 1 base and 3 bases, with 8 bases remaining between them. This CDR3 is CASSLWASTDTQYF. CDR3 nucleotides: TGTGCCAGCAGTTTATGGGCCTCAACAGATACGCAGTATTTT.

The sample holds one count of this clone. The chain carries TRBV7-2 and TRBJ2-7; 8 bases are a match to TRBD2. The CDR3 runs to 19 residues. The ends lost 1 base at V and 6 bases at J; junction bases unmatched: 20. CDR1 is SGHTA, CDR2 FQGNSA, per germline. The CDR3: CASSLGRGARRPLPSEQYF. DNA for the CDR3: TGTGCCAGCAGCTTAGGGCGGGGGGCTAGGAGGCCCTTACCGTCCGAGCAGTACTTC. Filled out from reference TRBV7-2 and TRBJ2-7, the complete variable domain reads GAGVSQSPSNKVTEKGKDVELRCDPISGHTALYWYRQSLGQGLEFLIYFQGNSAPDKSGLPSDRFSAERTGGSVSTLTIQRTQQEDSAVYLCASSLGRGARRPLPSEQYFGPGTRLTVT.

The rearrangement uses TRBV7-2 and TRBJ2-1; TRBD1 or TRBD2 may be the D gene (5 bases each). Trimming left V 1 base short and J 7 bases short, with 11 bases between. This CDR3 comprises 14 residues. Germline V lookup: CDR1 SGHTA, CDR2 FQGNSA. The CDR3 DNA is TGTGCCAGCAGCTTAGGACAGCGCGGGAATGAGCAGTTCTTC. Encoded protein: CASSLGQRGNEQFF.